This TCR beta chain was identified in a study of blood T cells in healthy people across ages. Regarding this clonotype: Its target is not known.

Study conclusions and caveats: The authors considered diversity estimates from one million T cells to be underestimates. There were more naive CD4+ cells and higher diversity in long-lived donors than in aged donors.

The use of a sample-barcoded 5' primer and a J-beta primer mix characterized a second PCR of roughly 6 to 12 cycles. Samples each returned at least 3 million CDR3-containing paired-end reads. TCRdb recomputed calls from the 5' RACE reads with MiXCR, one row per CDR3 protein. This table has some 710,000 distinct CDR3 sequences, about 46% appearing once. The sample was blood. The TCR was taken from a man older than 75 in good health.

The CDR3 sequence is CSARDGGIAGAYEQYF. The CDR3 bases are TGCAGTGCTAGAGACGGCGGAATAGCGGGGGCCTACGAGCAGTACTTC. The genes are TRBV20-1 and TRBJ2-7; 9 bases are shared with TRBD2. The germline CDR1 and CDR2 sequences are DFQATT and SNEGSKA (reference sequence). Trimming took 0 bases from V and 2 from J; bases not matched to a gene: 8. The CDR3 runs to 16 residues.